This TCR beta chain was identified in a study of OX40 agonist ivuxolimab in advanced cancers. Profiling relied on immunoSEQ multiplex PCR, and the TCRdb table lists in-frame clones only, not all of them. The sample consists of tens of thousands of clones, 80% to 90% of them appearing once. Study conclusions and caveats: CD8+ T cells showed, on average, more clonal expansion than CD4+ cells.

With respect to this clone: Its specificity is not known.

The germline gives CDR1 MNHNS, CDR2 SASEGT. The CDR3 loop spans 16 amino acids. The J segment lost 0 bases and the V segment lost 4 bases, leaving 6 bases of the junction unmatched. Sequencing was performed on CD4+ or CD8+ T cells sorted from blood, taken in a trial of the OX40 agonist ivuxolimab. This clonotype was obtained from an adult with an advanced solid tumor such as melanoma, head and neck, liver or kidney cancer. V usage is TRBV6-1 and J usage is TRBJ2-3; 8 bases match TRBD2. DNA of the CDR3: TGTGCCAGCAGTGGCTGGGCGGGGGGAAGCACAGATACGCAGTATTTT. Its translation: CASSGWAGGSTDTQYF.